The clone carrying this T cell receptor (beta chain) has only one observation. Its target is not known. The sample comes from a study of blood T cells in healthy people across ages. The study, taken as a whole, reports: Bulk PBMC profiling left naive and antigen-experienced comparisons inconclusive.

The authors ran a second PCR of about 7 to 12 cycles using a sample-barcoded 5' primer and a J-beta primer mix. MiXCR was run by TCRdb on the 5' RACE reads, yielding one entry per CDR3 protein. The table lists roughly 1.9 million distinct CDR3 sequences, approximately 39% of them singletons. This TCR was sampled from a human donor in good health. Sequencing was done on a sample of blood.

CDR3 amino acids: CSARGWQGTIDTQYF. The CDR3 DNA is TGCAGTGCTAGAGGTTGGCAGGGGACGATAGATACGCAGTATTTT. This sequence joins TRBV20-1 and TRBJ2-3; weak D call: TRBD1 (6 bases). The CDR3 has 15 amino acids. The germline V gene has CDR1 DFQATT and CDR2 SNEGSKA (reference sequence). Trimming stripped 1 base from V and 5 bases from J, with 16 bases between.